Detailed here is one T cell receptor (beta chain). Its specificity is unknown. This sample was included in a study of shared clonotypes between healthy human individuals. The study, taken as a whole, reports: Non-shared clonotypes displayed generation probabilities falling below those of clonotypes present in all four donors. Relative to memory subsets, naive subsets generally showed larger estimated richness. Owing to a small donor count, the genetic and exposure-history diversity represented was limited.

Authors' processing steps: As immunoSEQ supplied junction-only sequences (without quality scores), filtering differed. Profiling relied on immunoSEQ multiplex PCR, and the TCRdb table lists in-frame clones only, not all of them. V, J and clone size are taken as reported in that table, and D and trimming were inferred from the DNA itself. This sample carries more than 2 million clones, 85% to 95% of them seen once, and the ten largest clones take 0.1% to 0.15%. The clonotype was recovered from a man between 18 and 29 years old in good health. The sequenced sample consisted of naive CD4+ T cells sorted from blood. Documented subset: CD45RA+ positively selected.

CDR3 amino acids: CASSSPGLAGYEQYF. CDR3 sequence (DNA): TGTGCCAGCAGTTCTCCTGGACTAGCGGGATACGAGCAGTACTTC. This chain connects TRBV6-5 to TRBJ2-7; 12 positions agree with TRBD2. The CDR3 extends over 15 amino acids. The V gene end was trimmed by 4 bases and the J gene end by 4 bases; junction bases not matched to a gene: 5. CDR1 is MNHEY and CDR2 is SVGAGI in the germline V gene.